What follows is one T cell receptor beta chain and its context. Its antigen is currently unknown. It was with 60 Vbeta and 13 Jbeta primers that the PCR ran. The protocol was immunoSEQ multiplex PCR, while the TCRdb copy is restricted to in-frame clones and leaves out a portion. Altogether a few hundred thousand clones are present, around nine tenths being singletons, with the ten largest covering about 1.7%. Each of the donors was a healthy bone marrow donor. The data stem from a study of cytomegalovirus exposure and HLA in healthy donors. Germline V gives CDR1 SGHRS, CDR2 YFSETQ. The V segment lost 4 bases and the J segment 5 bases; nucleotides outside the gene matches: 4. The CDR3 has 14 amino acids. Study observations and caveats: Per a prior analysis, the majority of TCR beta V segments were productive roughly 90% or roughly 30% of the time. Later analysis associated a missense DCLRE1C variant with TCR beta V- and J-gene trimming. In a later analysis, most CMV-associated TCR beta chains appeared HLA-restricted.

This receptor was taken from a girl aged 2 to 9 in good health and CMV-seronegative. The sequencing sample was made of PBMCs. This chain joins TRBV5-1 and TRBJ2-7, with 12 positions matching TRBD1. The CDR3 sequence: CASSKGQGADEQYF. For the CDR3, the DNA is TGCGCCAGCAGCAAGGGACAGGGGGCGGACGAGCAGTACTTC.